These 31 T cell receptor beta chains were all obtained from the same sample, sequenced in a study of T cell responses to AZD1222 COVID-19 vaccine. Profiling relied on immunoSEQ multiplex PCR, and the TCRdb table lists in-frame clones only, not all of them. The sample includes 100,000 to 150,000 clones, roughly 90% of them seen just once. The sample was peripheral blood, taken on day 0 of MenACWY control vaccination. These receptor sequences come from an adult in good health.

This chain uses TRBV3-1 (or the pseudogene TRBV3-2) with TRBJ2-3; 10 nucleotides match TRBD2. J lost 6 bases, V lost 4 bases, and 7 bases had no gene match. The CDR3 spans 15 residues. Germline values: CDR1 LGHDT, CDR2 YNNKEL (reference sequence). The CDR3 is CASSPPSGRQDTQYF. In nucleotides, the CDR3 is TGTGCCAGCAGCCCCCCTAGCGGGAGACAGGATACGCAGTATTTT.

The gene calls are TRBV12-3 or TRBV12-4 and TRBJ2-1; 7 nucleotides agree with TRBD2. With V trimmed by 5 bases and J by 7 bases, 2 bases remained unmatched. The CDR3 has 12 amino acids. CDR3 amino acids: CASSRTSNEQFF. The DNA of the CDR3 is TGTGCCAGCAGTCGGACTAGTAATGAGCAGTTCTTC.

This clone was observed a single time. The V and J genes are TRBV5-5 and TRBJ2-2; D is unresolved. Per germline, CDR1 SGHKS and CDR2 YYEKEE (reference sequence). This CDR3 spans 16 amino acids. V lost 0 bases, J lost 4 bases, and 13 bases lay in between. As DNA, the CDR3 is TGTGCCAGCAGCTTGGGACTTCGAAGGATCACCGGGGAGCTGTTTTTT. Translation: CASSLGLRRITGELFF.

In its sample, this clone was seen a few times. This chain uses TRBV5-1 with TRBJ1-2; TRBD1 matches at 12 bases. With V trimmed by 3 bases and J by 6 bases, 3 bases remained unmatched. Germline V gives CDR1 SGHRS, CDR2 YFSETQ. The CDR3 has 14 residues. CDR3 coding DNA: TGCGCCAGCAGCTCGGGACAGGGGGCCCATGGCTACACCTTC. Amino acid sequence: CASSSGQGAHGYTF.

The chain carries TRBV6-1 and TRBJ1-1; the D is unclear. V was trimmed by 1 base and J by 10 bases, leaving 10 bases between them. Germline V lookup: CDR1 MNHNS, CDR2 SASEGT. This CDR3 contains 12 residues. CDR3 coding DNA: TGTGCCAGCAGTGAAGGTTCAACATCAGCTTTCTTT. It yields the protein CASSEGSTSAFF.

The chain employs TRBV5-6 and TRBJ1-1, with a tentative D call TRBD1 (5 bases). This CDR3 comprises 16 residues. The V gene's germline CDR1 is SGHDT and CDR2 YYEEEE. Trimming took off 5 bases at V and 2 bases at J, with 19 bases between the two ends. CDR3 residues: CASSPLGGSSNTEAFF. The CDR3 DNA follows: TGTGCCAGCAGTCCGCTTGGGGGGTCAAGCAACACTGAAGCTTTCTTT.

This clone was seen only once. CDR3 residues: CASSLQLVQPQHF. The CDR3 DNA follows: TGTGCCAGCAGTTTACAATTGGTGCAGCCCCAGCATTTT. The chain is built from TRBV12-3 or TRBV12-4 and TRBJ1-5; no definite D call. The V gene lost 2 bases and the J gene lost 7 bases, with 9 bases spanning the gap. CDR3 length: 13 residues.

This clone was detected a few times. The V gene is TRBV15, the J gene TRBJ2-3; D perhaps matches TRBD2 (7 bases). The CDR3 has 17 residues. Germline V gene sequence: CDR1 LNHNV, CDR2 YYDKDF (reference sequence). V lost 5 bases, J lost 0 bases, and 18 bases lay in between. CDR3 in DNA: TGTGCCACCAGCGGGGGGGACACTTTCTCTAGCACAGATACGCAGTATTTT. Translation gives CATSGGDTFSSTDTQYF. The complete variable domain, with remaining parts taken from reference TRBV15 and TRBJ2-3, reads DAMVIQNPRYQVTQFGKPVTLSCSQTLNHNVMYWYQQKSSQAPKLLFHYYDKDFNNEADTPDNFQSRRPNTSFCFLDIRSPGLGDTAMYLCATSGGDTFSSTDTQYFGPGTRLTVL.

V usage is TRBV2 and J usage is TRBJ2-5, with 16 bases identical to TRBD2. CDR1 and CDR2 (germline): SNHLY, FYNNEI. Trimming cost V 7 bases and J 2 bases; bases outside gene matches: 4. The CDR3 spans 16 residues. The CDR3 region is CASKPGLAGGQETQYF. CDR3 coding DNA: TGTGCCAGCAAACCGGGACTAGCGGGAGGGCAAGAGACCCAGTACTTC.

This chain connects TRBV19 to TRBJ1-2, with D perhaps matching TRBD1 (5 bases). The germline gives CDR1 LNHDA, CDR2 SQIVND (reference sequence). The CDR3 is made up of 15 amino acids. V lost 1 base and J lost 2, with 11 bases in between. This CDR3 is CASSIVGPLNYGYTF. As DNA, the CDR3 is TGTGCCAGTAGTATAGTGGGGCCGCTGAACTATGGCTACACCTTC.

This clone was seen just once. The genes are TRBV7-2 and TRBJ2-2; D not resolved. The V gene's germline CDR1 is SGHTA and CDR2 FQGNSA. V was trimmed by 1 base and J by 6 bases, leaving 18 bases between them. The CDR3 spans 17 residues. CDR3 DNA sequence: TGTGCCAGCAGCTTAGACCCCTCGATGACGCAGGCCGGGGAGCTGTTTTTT. Its translation: CASSLDPSMTQAGELFF.

The V and J genes are TRBV5-1 and TRBJ1-2; a weak D match, TRBD1 (6 bases). Germline V gives CDR1 SGHRS, CDR2 YFSETQ. CDR3 length: 14 residues. V gave up 7 bases and J gave up 6 bases, with 19 bases separating them. In DNA form, the CDR3 reads TGCGCCAGCGCCCGGGAAGGGGGGGTCGATGGCTACACCTTC. Amino acid sequence: CASAREGGVDGYTF.

The rearrangement uses TRBV6-1 and TRBJ1-1, with 9 bases matching TRBD1. The CDR3 covers 16 residues. The germline V gene has CDR1 MNHNS and CDR2 SASEGT. Unmatched junction bases numbered 16, after V lost 2 bases and J lost 12 bases. Here the CDR3 DNA reads TGTGCCAGCAGTGAATTCGGTGTGGTACGGGACAGGGTATCTTTCTTT. As protein: CASSEFGVVRDRVSFF.

The genes are TRBV5-6 and TRBJ2-2, with D unclear. Germline lookup yields CDR1 SGHDT and CDR2 YYEEEE. The CDR3 is 14 residues long. Between the trimmed V and J ends, which lost 0 bases and 0 bases, there was a span of 3 bases. CDR3 residues: CASSLVPNTGELFF. The CDR3 DNA follows: TGTGCCAGCAGCTTGGTTCCGAACACCGGGGAGCTGTTTTTT.

The J gene is TRBJ1-2, the V gene TRBV7-9; D remains unclear. V lost 5 bases, J lost 1 base, and 17 bases lay in between. CDR3 length: 16 amino acids. CDR1 is SEHNR and CDR2 is FQNEAQ in the germline V gene (reference sequence). In DNA form, the CDR3 reads TGTGCCAGCAGCAAAAGCCCCACGCAGTTTAACTATGGCTACACCTTC. This gives the protein CASSKSPTQFNYGYTF.

The genes are TRBV6-5 and TRBJ1-4, with a weak D call TRBD1 (6 bases). V was clipped by 5 bases and J by 7 bases, with 14 bases between them. The CDR3 consists of 14 residues. Germline CDR1 is MNHEY and CDR2 is SVGAGI. Written as DNA, the CDR3 is TGTGCCAGCAGTCAACAGGGTGGCCGTGAAAAACTGTTTTTT. It translates to CASSQQGGREKLFF.

The rearrangement links TRBV23-1 to TRBJ2-7; TRBD1 matches 7 bases. TRBV23-1 has ORF status, its function being uncertain. Trimming cost V 6 bases and J 3 bases; bases outside gene matches: 5. The CDR3 loop spans 13 amino acids. The CDR3 protein is CASRGQLFYEQYF. The CDR3, as DNA: TGCGCCAGCAGGGGACAGCTATTCTACGAGCAGTACTTC.

The V gene is TRBV5-1, the J gene TRBJ2-1, with D tentatively TRBD1 or TRBD2 (5 bases each). V lost 5 bases and J 0 bases, leaving 15 bases between the germline ends. The length of the CDR3 is 16 residues. The germline V gene has CDR1 SGHRS and CDR2 YFSETQ. In nucleotides, the CDR3 is TGCGCCAGCAGGCCAGGGACCGCCAGCTCCTACAATGAGCAGTTCTTC. This gives the protein CASRPGTASSYNEQFF.

Only one count was recorded for this clone. This sequence joins TRBV7-7 and TRBJ2-3; no clear D gene. Germline loops: CDR1 SSHAT, CDR2 FNYEAQ (reference sequence). V gave up 4 bases and J gave up 6 bases, with 11 bases separating them. The CDR3 has 13 amino acids. CDR3 in DNA: TGTGCCAGCAGCTCACACCCTACGGATACGCAGTATTTT. It is translated as CASSSHPTDTQYF. The entire variable domain, with the rest obtained from reference TRBV7-7 and TRBJ2-3, is as follows: GAGVSQSPRYKVTKRGQDVTLRCDPISSHATLYWYQQALGQGPEFLTYFNYEAQPDKSGLPSDRFSAERPEGSISTLTIQRTEQRDSAMYRCASSSHPTDTQYFGPGTRLTVL.

The genes are TRBV7-8 and TRBJ1-1, with D perhaps matching TRBD1 (5 bases). CDR1 SGHVS and CDR2 FQNEAQ come from the germline V gene. The CDR3 consists of 16 residues. Trimming cost V 2 bases and J 2 bases, with 15 bases left between them. The CDR3 sequence is CASSLQVFGGNTEAFF. The CDR3 DNA sequence: TGTGCCAGCAGCTTACAGGTTTTCGGGGGAAACACTGAAGCTTTCTTT.

This clone was seen only a few times. This chain uses TRBV9 with TRBJ2-1; 11 nucleotides align to TRBD2. Trimming took 4 bases from V and 4 from J; bases not matched to a gene: 7. Germline V gene data show CDR1 as SGDLS and CDR2 as YYNGEE. This CDR3 region has 16 residues. The CDR3 here is CASSPQTSGKYNEQFF. The CDR3 region has the DNA TGTGCCAGCAGCCCACAGACTAGCGGGAAGTACAATGAGCAGTTCTTC.

This clone occurred once. This chain uses TRBV7-9 with TRBJ2-3, with unresolved D. Germline CDR1 reads SEHNR; CDR2 reads FQNEAQ (reference sequence). This CDR3 is 15 amino acids long. V was cut by 2 bases and J by 0 bases, with 9 bases left in between. This CDR3 reads CASSLPSGSTDTQYF. The CDR3 DNA reads as TGTGCCAGCAGCTTACCCTCCGGGAGCACAGATACGCAGTATTTT.

To note about this clone: This sample also contains other DNA sequences that code for the same CDR3. The chain has TRBV6-2 or TRBV6-3 and TRBJ2-7, with D unresolved. This CDR3 comprises 13 residues. The V and J ends lost 3 bases and 3 bases respectively, with 9 bases between them. Germline V gene sequence: CDR1 MNHEY, CDR2 SVGEGT. The CDR3 bases are TGTGCCAGCAGTTATGAGGAAGACTACGAGCAGTACTTC. It codes for CASSYEEDYEQYF.

This rearrangement joins TRBV10-3 to TRBJ1-5; TRBD1 agrees at 10 bases. Germline-derived CDR1 and CDR2 are ENHRY and SYGVKD. Trimming removed 3 bases from V and 7 bases from J; junction bases left unmatched: 6. This CDR3 has 15 amino acids. Here the CDR3 reads CAISDSDRGYQPQHF. DNA of the CDR3: TGTGCCATCAGTGACTCGGACAGGGGGTACCAGCCCCAGCATTTT.

The V gene is TRBV6-5, the J gene TRBJ1-1, with TRBD1 matching over 7 bases. The germline V gene has CDR1 MNHEY and CDR2 SVGAGI. V shed 5 bases, J shed 4 bases, and the junction held 7 bases outside the gene matches. This CDR3 spans 14 amino acids. The CDR3 DNA reads TGTGCCAGCAGTCAGGGACAGCATGGCACTGAAGCTTTCTTT. Protein product: CASSQGQHGTEAFF.

CDR3 DNA: TGTGCCAGCAGCTTAGACGCGCATAGCAATCAGCCCCAGCATTTT. This codes for CASSLDAHSNQPQHF. The chain joins TRBV7-8 to TRBJ1-5; D not resolved. Germline CDR1 is SGHVS and CDR2 is FQNEAQ. V gave up 1 base and J gave up 0 bases, with 7 bases separating them. The CDR3 runs 15 residues.

V and J are TRBV4-2 and TRBJ2-2; D may correspond to TRBD1 or TRBD2 (5 bases each). Between the trimmed V and J ends, which lost 2 bases and 4 bases, there was a span of 20 bases. Per germline, CDR1 LGHNA and CDR2 YNFKEQ. The CDR3 length is 18 residues. The CDR3 spells CASSQPRDWGMGTGELFF. In DNA, the CDR3 is TGTGCCAGCAGCCAACCTAGGGATTGGGGGATGGGCACCGGGGAGCTGTTTTTT.

This chain joins TRBV9 and TRBJ2-2, with 9 bases matching TRBD2. The CDR3 runs to 14 residues. The V gene end was trimmed by 5 bases and the J gene end by 5 bases; junction bases not matched to a gene: 4. Per the germline V gene, CDR1 is SGDLS and CDR2 is YYNGEE. In nucleotides, the CDR3 is TGTGCCAGCAGGGCGGGAGGGGAAACCGGGGAGCTGTTTTTT. Its protein product is CASRAGGETGELFF.

This chain uses TRBV12-3 or TRBV12-4 with TRBJ1-5; D not certain. The CDR3 runs 13 residues. V lost 4 bases and J 5 bases, leaving 9 bases between the germline ends. This chain's CDR3 is CASSYQTYQPQHF. CDR3 in DNA: TGTGCCAGCAGTTACCAGACGTATCAGCCCCAGCATTTT.

The chain links TRBV2 to TRBJ2-3; 7 bases line up with TRBD2. Trimming took 3 bases from V and 6 from J; bases not matched to a gene: 9. Germline CDR1 SNHLY, CDR2 FYNNEI. This CDR3 spans 15 amino acids. The CDR3 DNA reads as TGTGCCAGCAGTGAGGAGGGGAGGGGTGTTGATACGCAGTATTTT. Translated: CASSEEGRGVDTQYF. Full variable domain (missing parts from reference TRBV2 and TRBJ2-3): EPEVTQTPSHQVTQMGQEVILRCVPISNHLYFYWYRQILGQKVEFLVSFYNNEISEKSEIFDDQFSVERPDGSNFTLKIRSTKLEDSAMYFCASSEEGRGVDTQYFGPGTRLTVL.

The V call is TRBV12-3 or TRBV12-4, the J call TRBJ1-2; no reliable D call. V was pared by 2 bases and J by 7 bases, with 11 bases between. The CDR3 is 13 residues long. The CDR3 protein is CASSLKPGVGYTF. The CDR3 bases are TGTGCCAGCAGTTTAAAGCCCGGGGTTGGCTACACCTTC.